The clone carrying this T cell receptor beta chain was seen only a few times. Its target is unknown. The CDR3 covers 15 residues. Looked up from germline, CDR1 is SGHRS and CDR2 is YFSETQ. V lost 4 bases and J lost 5; bases outside the gene matches: 7. A second PCR of 7 to 11 cycles used a sample-barcoded 5' primer and a J-beta primer mix. One entry per CDR3 protein, called by TCRdb with MiXCR from the 5' RACE reads. The sample contains 700,000 to 800,000 distinct CDR3 sequences, approximately 39% of which appear only once. These data belong to a study of blood T cells in healthy people across ages. Whole-study results and caveats: Unsorted PBMCs blocked a conclusive comparison of naive and antigen-experienced cells.

The draw of peripheral blood yielded approximately 11 milliliters from each donor. Sample: blood. The chain couples TRBV5-1 to TRBJ2-5; TRBD1 matches at 11 bases. This TCR derives from a woman in her sixties in good health. CDR3 loop: CASSQGQGVWETQYF. The CDR3 nucleotides are TGCGCCAGCAGCCAGGGACAGGGGGTCTGGGAGACCCAGTACTTC.